The 21 T cell receptor beta chains reported below all come from one sample, sequenced in a study of CD8 T cells in ankylosing spondylitis. General study results and limits: One TCR beta motif, made up of 7 or 8 highly homologous variants, appeared characteristic of ankylosing spondylitis blood.

The antigens for these receptors are not known. Each CDR3 protein is one row after TCRdb ran MiXCR on the 5' RACE reads. The table records about 540,000 distinct CDR3 sequences, over 9.5% of them present only once. The sample was blood, either unsorted or a sorted T cell fraction (not recorded which). These TCRs come from a male donor with ankylosing spondylitis.

Only a few counts were recorded for this clonotype. V gene TRBV11-1 combines with J gene TRBJ2-1; 14 bases agree with TRBD2. Trimming removed 1 base from V and 9 bases from J; junction bases left unmatched: 11. Per germline, CDR1 SGHAT and CDR2 FQDESV (reference sequence). The CDR3 spans 18 residues. This CDR3 reads CASSLVGTSGSSLSEQFF. As DNA, the CDR3 is TGTGCCAGCAGCTTAGTGGGGACTAGCGGGAGTAGTCTGAGTGAGCAGTTCTTC. Filled out from reference TRBV11-1 and TRBJ2-1, the complete variable domain reads EAEVAQSPRYKITEKSQAVAFWCDPISGHATLYWYRQILGQGPELLVQFQDESVVDDSQLPKDRFSAERLKGVDSTLKIQPAELGDSAMYLCASSLVGTSGSSLSEQFFGPGTRLTVL.

The gene calls are TRBV29-1 and TRBJ2-2; D gene uncertain. Between the trimmed V and J ends, which lost 6 bases and 6 bases, there was a span of 11 bases. In germline, CDR1 is SQVTM, CDR2 ANQGSEA. The CDR3 runs 12 residues. The CDR3 protein is CSVPLVSGELFF. DNA of the CDR3: TGCAGCGTCCCTCTAGTATCCGGGGAGCTGTTTTTT.

The V gene is TRBV4-2, the J gene TRBJ2-5, with 11 bases matching TRBD2. Trimming cost V 4 bases and J 1 base; bases outside gene matches: 5. Germline loops: CDR1 LGHNA, CDR2 YNFKEQ. This CDR3 spans 16 amino acids. The CDR3 DNA is TGTGCCAGCAGCCCTGCGACTAGCGGGGCCCAAGAGACCCAGTACTTC. It encodes CASSPATSGAQETQYF.

This clonotype was seen only a few times. The rearrangement joins TRBV5-6 to TRBJ2-1; the D gene could be TRBD1 or TRBD2 (5 bases each). In germline, CDR1 is SGHDT, CDR2 YYEEEE. The CDR3 is made up of 15 amino acids. Trimming removed 4 bases from V and 6 bases from J, with 17 bases in between. The chain's CDR3 is CASSDARGYRNEQFF. The CDR3 bases are TGTGCCAGCAGCGATGCGAGGGGATACCGCAATGAGCAGTTCTTC.

This clonotype was observed a handful of times. The rearrangement joins TRBV7-2 to TRBJ2-7, with TRBD2 matching over 13 bases. Unmatched junction bases numbered 4, after V lost 5 bases and J lost 3 bases. Per the germline V gene, CDR1 is SGHTA and CDR2 is FQGNSA. The CDR3 loop spans 15 amino acids. CDR3 sequence reads: CASSIGLAGVYEQYF. DNA for the CDR3: TGTGCCAGCAGCATAGGACTAGCGGGAGTCTACGAGCAGTACTTC.

This clonotype showed up many times. The genes are TRBV11-2 and TRBJ2-1; D is undetermined. CDR3 length equals 14 residues. Per germline, CDR1 SGHAT and CDR2 FQNNGV. Trimming left V 5 bases short and J 10 bases short, with 18 bases between. The CDR3 DNA sequence: TGTGCCAGCAGCCCTCCGGCAGGAAGGAGCGAGCAGTTCTTC. It is translated as CASSPPAGRSEQFF.

V is TRBV7-9 and J is TRBJ2-3; TRBD2 matches 8 bases. The CDR3 runs 16 residues. Germline CDR1 and CDR2: SEHNR and FQNEAQ (reference sequence). Trimming removed 7 bases from V and 0 bases from J; junction bases left unmatched: 9. CDR3 residues: CASNPHSGISTDTQYF. In nucleotides, the CDR3 is TGTGCCAGCAACCCACATAGCGGGATAAGCACAGATACGCAGTATTTT.

The chain couples TRBV29-1 to TRBJ2-3; D is unclear. The CDR3 has 13 residues. The V gene lost 5 bases and the J gene lost 4 bases, with 13 bases spanning the gap. Germline CDR1 is SQVTM and CDR2 is ANQGSEA. CDR3 residues: CSVMGSSADTQYF. The CDR3 DNA follows: TGCAGCGTTATGGGGTCTTCGGCAGATACGCAGTATTTT.

This chain joins TRBV20-1 and TRBJ2-1, with 10 nucleotides matching TRBD2. The V segment lost 1 base and the J segment 3 bases; nucleotides outside the gene matches: 3. The CDR3 is 15 residues long. Germline V gene lookup returns CDR1 DFQATT and CDR2 SNEGSKA (reference sequence). This CDR3 reads CSARGGTSVYNEQFF. For the CDR3, the DNA is TGCAGTGCTAGAGGGGGGACTAGCGTCTACAATGAGCAGTTCTTC.

V and J are TRBV28 and TRBJ2-6; 8 bases match TRBD1. V was clipped by 2 bases and J by 10 bases; unmatched bases: 1. CDR3 length: 13 amino acids. CDR1 and CDR2 from the germline V gene are MDHEN and SYDVKM. CDR3 DNA sequence: TGTGCCAGCAGTTTAGGGACAGGTAACGTCCTGACTTTC. Protein: CASSLGTGNVLTF.

V and J are TRBV12-3 or TRBV12-4 and TRBJ2-3, with D possibly matching TRBD1 (5 bases). The CDR3 contains 15 residues. Trimming removed 2 bases from V and 0 bases from J, with 9 bases in between. The chain's CDR3 is CASSLSDSSTDTQYF. DNA for the CDR3: TGTGCCAGCAGTTTATCCGACAGTAGCACAGATACGCAGTATTTT.

The chain couples TRBV7-9 to TRBJ2-4; no clear D gene. V gave up 4 bases and J gave up 9 bases, with 13 bases separating them. This CDR3 is 13 amino acids long. CDR1 SEHNR and CDR2 FQNEAQ come from the germline V gene (reference sequence). In DNA, the CDR3 is TGTGCCAGCAGCTCCAGACGGTCGACCATTCAGTACTTC. It codes for CASSSRRSTIQYF.

This chain links TRBV24-1 with TRBJ2-5; 13 positions match TRBD2. The CDR3 length is 14 residues. CDR1 KGHDR and CDR2 SFDVKD come from the germline V gene. V shed 7 bases, J shed 5 bases, and the junction held 3 bases outside the gene matches. CDR3 in amino acids: CATSGTSGTETQYF. The CDR3 bases are TGTGCCACCAGCGGGACTAGCGGGACCGAGACCCAGTACTTC.

This chain links TRBV20-1 with TRBJ2-1; TRBD1 matches 9 bases. V gave up 5 bases and J gave up 8 bases; unmatched junction bases: 7. From germline, CDR1 is DFQATT and CDR2 SNEGSKA (reference sequence). The length of the CDR3 is 13 residues. The CDR3 DNA reads as TGCAGTGCTGGGGCCTGGGACAGGGATGAGCAGTTCTTC. It yields the protein CSAGAWDRDEQFF.

This clonotype occurred a few times. The J gene is TRBJ1-6, the V gene TRBV12-3 or TRBV12-4, with D perhaps TRBD1 (5 bases). The V and J ends lost 10 bases and 10 bases respectively, with 23 bases between them. The CDR3 has 15 amino acids. CDR3 bases: TGTGCCACGCGAAGTCCCCAGGGAGTTGGATCACCCCTCCACTTT. Translated, it gives CATRSPQGVGSPLHF.

This sequence joins TRBV6-2 or TRBV6-3 and TRBJ2-4, with D perhaps being TRBD1 or TRBD2 (5 bases each). Trimming removed 6 bases from V and 0 bases from J, with 18 bases in between. CDR1 and CDR2 from the germline V gene are MNHEY and SVGEGT. There are 17 residues in the CDR3. The CDR3 DNA reads TGTGCCAGCAGGGGTCGGGACCCCGCGCAAGCCAAAAACATTCAGTACTTC. The encoded protein is CASRGRDPAQAKNIQYF.

The chain couples TRBV12-3 or TRBV12-4 to TRBJ2-1; 9 bases are a match to TRBD1. V lost 2 bases, J lost 6 bases, and 17 bases stayed unmatched. The CDR3 contains 19 residues. The CDR3 DNA reads as TGTGCCAGCAGTTTACAAACAGGGGGCTGGATCCAGTCAGGCAATGAGCAGTTCTTC. Its protein is CASSLQTGGWIQSGNEQFF.

The genes are TRBV10-1 and TRBJ1-1; 7 nucleotides match TRBD1. The CDR3 sequence is 14 residues long. V trimming: 6 bases; J trimming: 4 bases; junction bases outside the gene matches: 8. From germline, CDR1 is WNHNN and CDR2 SYGVQD (reference sequence). This chain's CDR3 is CASRTGRRSTEAFF. The CDR3 region has the DNA TGCGCCAGCAGGACAGGGCGTCGTAGCACTGAAGCTTTCTTT.

The table lists this clonotype with a few counts. The chain is built from TRBV12-3 or TRBV12-4 and TRBJ1-1; D ambiguous. This CDR3 has 15 amino acids. Trimming stripped 6 bases from V and 7 bases from J, with 21 bases between. This CDR3 is CASSLSPDWRVEAFF. The CDR3 nucleotides read TGTGCCAGCAGCCTTAGTCCGGACTGGCGGGTTGAAGCTTTCTTT.

This clonotype showed up many times. This chain connects TRBV25-1 to TRBJ2-2; D gene unclear. This CDR3 is 14 amino acids long. Per the germline V gene, CDR1 is MGHDK and CDR2 is SYGVNS. The V gene lost 6 bases and the J gene lost 0 bases, with 8 bases spanning the gap. The CDR3, as DNA: TGTGCCAGCAGGAAAAGAGCGAACACCGGGGAGCTGTTTTTT. Translating gives CASRKRANTGELFF.

This clonotype was counted ten times or more. The rearrangement joins TRBV7-8 to TRBJ2-7; D is unclear. Germline loops: CDR1 SGHVS, CDR2 FQNEAQ. CDR3 size: 13 residues. The V and J ends lost 5 bases and 3 bases respectively, with 11 bases between them. The CDR3 nucleotides are TGTGCCAGCAGCGTACTTATGAACTACGAGCAGTACGTC. It is translated as CASSVLMNYEQYV.